The TCR beta chain under discussion was sequenced for a study of cytomegalovirus exposure and HLA in healthy donors. Study as a whole: Previous work identified some 120 million unique TCR beta sequences from roughly 170 million T cells. Study observations and caveats: TCR beta V segments were, for the most part, productive about 87% or about 30% of the time in an earlier analysis. An analysis that came later showed most CMV-associated TCR beta chains appearing HLA-restricted.

PCR primers comprised 60 Vbeta and 13 Jbeta primers. Data came from immunoSEQ multiplex PCR; TCRdb stores just in-frame clones and leaves some out. The sample holds 200,000 to 250,000 clones; around four fifths are singletons and the top ten take over 3.5%. This CDR3 spans 17 amino acids. The V gene's germline CDR1 is MDHEN and CDR2 SYDVKM. V lost 4 bases, J lost 7 bases, and 23 bases lay in between. In the case of this clone: Its antigen is not known.

The chain has TRBV28 and TRBJ2-4; TRBD2 might be the D (5 bases). The sequenced material came from PBMCs. The receptor's source is a male donor in good health and CMV-seronegative. The CDR3 region is CASSWVLDPRVANIQYF. CDR3 DNA sequence: TGTGCCAGCAGTTGGGTATTGGACCCCCGCGTAGCGAACATTCAGTACTTC.